The 17 T cell receptor beta chains listed next were all sequenced from one sample in a study of chemoradiotherapy in HPV16-positive cancers. Sequenced by immunoSEQ multiplex PCR; TCRdb stores in-frame clones only, minus some. The sample contains fewer than 30,000 clones, 94% of which appear only once. The sample was collected from a patient who underwent chemoradiotherapy. These TCRs come from a human donor with HPV-associated anogenital cancer.

The CDR3 DNA is TGTGCCAGTAGTATAGCTTGGGGGACAGGGGGCGCGAACACTGAAGCTTTCTTT. Amino acids: CASSIAWGTGGANTEAFF. The chain carries TRBV19 and TRBJ1-1, with 12 bases that match TRBD1. Germline V gene data show CDR1 as LNHDA and CDR2 as SQIVND (reference sequence). The CDR3 extends over 18 amino acids. Losses at the gene ends were 1 base for V and 1 base for J; bases not matched to a gene: 7.

The J gene is TRBJ1-4, the V gene TRBV28; 7 bases fit TRBD1. Losses at the gene ends were 5 bases for V and 5 bases for J; bases not matched to a gene: 11. CDR3 length: 16 amino acids. Germline V gene data show CDR1 as MDHEN and CDR2 as SYDVKM. The CDR3 region is CASSPPTGTANEKLFF. Written as DNA, the CDR3 is TGTGCCAGCAGTCCCCCGACCGGGACAGCGAATGAAAAACTGTTTTTT.

V is TRBV4-1 and J is TRBJ2-3; 8 bases align to TRBD2. With V trimmed by 1 base and J by 0 bases, 3 bases remained unmatched. This CDR3 contains 16 residues. Looked up from germline, CDR1 is MGHRA and CDR2 is YSYEKL. The CDR3 is CASSQVLAASTDTQYF. The DNA for the CDR3 is TGCGCCAGCAGCCAAGTACTAGCGGCTAGCACAGATACGCAGTATTTT.

In its sample, this clone was seen once. V usage is TRBV5-1 and J usage is TRBJ1-1; D is uncertain. Trimming took 4 bases from V and 4 from J, leaving 8 bases between them. This CDR3 comprises 12 residues. Germline assignment: CDR1 SGHRS and CDR2 YFSETQ. CDR3 in amino acids: CASSIDLTEAFF. Here the CDR3 DNA reads TGCGCCAGCAGCATAGACCTCACTGAAGCTTTCTTT. Full variable domain (outside the CDR3, taken from reference TRBV5-1 and TRBJ1-1): KAGVTQTPRYLIKTRGQQVTLSCSPISGHRSVSWYQQTPGQGLQFLFEYFSETQRNKGNFPGRFSGRQFSNSRSEMNVSTLELGDSALYLCASSIDLTEAFFGQGTRLTVV.

This clone is a singleton in its sample. V and J are TRBV7-2 and TRBJ1-4; a possible D gene is TRBD1 (5 bases). Germline V lookup: CDR1 SGHTA, CDR2 FQGNSA. V was shortened by 1 base and J by 6 bases, with 9 bases between the two germline ends. The CDR3 runs 14 residues. The CDR3: CASSLEGRDEKLFF. DNA for the CDR3: TGTGCCAGCAGCTTAGAGGGGAGAGATGAAAAACTGTTTTTT.

This chain uses TRBV19 with TRBJ1-1; 11 positions match TRBD1. Unmatched junction bases numbered 8, after V lost 7 bases and J lost 7 bases. The CDR3 is 14 amino acids. Per germline, CDR1 LNHDA and CDR2 SQIVND (reference sequence). This CDR3 is CASNPGQGVFEAFF. In DNA form, the CDR3 reads TGTGCCAGTAATCCGGGACAGGGGGTTTTTGAAGCTTTCTTT. Filled out from reference TRBV19 and TRBJ1-1, the complete variable domain reads DGGITQSPKYLFRKEGQNVTLSCEQNLNHDAMYWYRQDPGQGLRLIYYSQIVNDFQKGDIAEGYSVSREKKESFPLTVTSAQKNPTAFYLCASNPGQGVFEAFFGQGTRLTVV.

This chain joins TRBV9 and TRBJ1-6, with TRBD1 matching over 9 bases. V shed 3 bases, J shed 6 bases, and the junction held 4 bases outside the gene matches. Germline assignment: CDR1 SGDLS and CDR2 YYNGEE. CDR3 length: 15 amino acids. As DNA, the CDR3 is TGTGCCAGCAGCGCTTCGGACAGGGGTAATTCACCCCTCCACTTT. Residues: CASSASDRGNSPLHF.

The V call is TRBV19, the J call TRBJ1-5; 8 bases agree with TRBD1. The length of the CDR3 is 16 residues. Germline loops: CDR1 LNHDA, CDR2 SQIVND (reference sequence). V lost 6 bases to trimming and J lost 4 bases; unmatched junction nucleotides: 11. The CDR3 sequence is CASRAGQGRGNQPQHF. In nucleotides, the CDR3 is TGTGCCAGTAGAGCCGGACAGGGAAGAGGTAATCAGCCCCAGCATTTT.

The chain links TRBV6-5 to TRBJ1-6, with a weak D call TRBD1 (5 bases). Germline-derived CDR1 and CDR2 are MNHEY and SVGAGI. V was cut by 6 bases and J by 5 bases, with 14 bases left in between. The CDR3 spans 15 residues. CDR3 bases: TGTGCCAGCAGCCGTATGGGGGGTGATAATTCACCCCTCCACTTT. This sequence encodes CASSRMGGDNSPLHF.

This chain connects TRBV28 to TRBJ1-6; the match to TRBD1 covers 8 bases. Germline CDR1 is MDHEN and CDR2 is SYDVKM. With 4 bases clipped from V and 13 bases from J, the junction kept 9 bases outside the gene matches. The CDR3 is 14 amino acids. The CDR3 nucleotides are TGTGCCAGCAGTTCCCAGGGGGCAGTTCGGCCCCTCCACTTT. It encodes CASSSQGAVRPLHF.

J is TRBJ2-7 and V is TRBV7-9; the D gene is possibly TRBD1 (5 bases). CDR1 SEHNR and CDR2 FQNEAQ come from the germline V gene (reference sequence). This CDR3 is 12 amino acids long. The ends were cut back, 5 bases at V and 6 bases at J, with 11 bases in the middle. As DNA, the CDR3 is TGTGCCAGCAGCCCACTCAGGGCCGAGCAGTACTTC. Protein sequence: CASSPLRAEQYF.

This chain joins TRBV18 and TRBJ2-1; D call uncertain. The CDR3 is 14 residues long. V was pared by 2 bases and J by 6 bases, with 11 bases between. The germline gives CDR1 KGHSH, CDR2 LQKENI. The CDR3: CASSPFGSANEQFF. CDR3 DNA: TGTGCCAGCTCACCATTCGGGTCAGCCAATGAGCAGTTCTTC.

The V call is TRBV11-2, the J call TRBJ1-1, with D maybe TRBD1 (5 bases). The germline gives CDR1 SGHAT, CDR2 FQNNGV. The CDR3 covers 16 residues. Deletions cut 5 bases from V and 3 bases from J, with 19 bases between. The CDR3 DNA sequence: TGTGCCAGCAGCAACGACCGAAAAGGGGTGGACACTGAAGCTTTCTTT. Translating it yields CASSNDRKGVDTEAFF.

The J gene is TRBJ2-5, the V gene TRBV27, with 11 bases fitting TRBD1. The CDR3 spans 21 residues. Per the germline V gene, CDR1 is MNHEY and CDR2 is SMNVEV (reference sequence). J was trimmed by 0 bases and V by 3 bases; bases with no gene match: 18. The CDR3 bases are TGTGCCAGCAGTTTGGGGACAGGGGGGGCAGCGGGCAGAAGGGACCAAGAGACCCAGTACTTC. Protein: CASSLGTGGAAGRRDQETQYF.

This clone was observed once. The chain uses TRBV29-1 and TRBJ2-1; no clear D. Trimming removed 6 bases from V and 4 bases from J, with 10 bases in between. This CDR3 is built from 12 residues. Germline lookup yields CDR1 SQVTM and CDR2 ANQGSEA. This chain's CDR3 is CSVKPSYNEQFF. The CDR3 DNA follows: TGCAGCGTAAAACCCTCATACAATGAGCAGTTCTTC.

This clone has a single count. The J gene is TRBJ1-2, the V gene TRBV18; no clear D. CDR1 is KGHSH, CDR2 LQKENI, per germline. Trimming took off 3 bases at V and 6 bases at J, with 8 bases between the two ends. This CDR3 has 12 amino acids. CDR3 region: CASSPSVDGYTF. CDR3 nucleotide sequence: TGTGCCAGCTCACCTAGTGTGGATGGCTACACCTTC.

The chain employs TRBV4-1 and TRBJ2-5, with TRBD2 matching over 13 bases. V lost 2 bases and J lost 3; bases outside the gene matches: 9. CDR1 MGHRA and CDR2 YSYEKL come from the germline V gene. The CDR3 extends over 18 amino acids. The CDR3 region is CASSQTSGGALFEETQYF. The CDR3, as DNA: TGCGCCAGCAGCCAAACTAGCGGGGGGGCGTTATTTGAAGAGACCCAGTACTTC.